This passage covers 13 T cell receptor beta chains from one sample sequenced in a study of control samples from healthy donors and cancer patients. The table came from immunoSEQ multiplex PCR; TCRdb's copy has only in-frame clones and leaves some out. The table lists about 110,000 clones, around 88% of them singletons. The sequencing input was blood. These receptors were taken from a woman in her fifties or sixties in good health.

The chain combines TRBV7-2 with TRBJ2-1; possibly TRBD1 or TRBD2 for D (5 bases each). The CDR3 is made up of 15 amino acids. In germline, CDR1 is SGHTA, CDR2 FQGNSA. Trimming stripped 2 bases from V and 3 bases from J, with 11 bases between. Here the CDR3 DNA reads TGTGCCAGCAGCTTATCAGGGAGCGTCTACAATGAGCAGTTCTTC. Translation: CASSLSGSVYNEQFF.

The V and J genes are TRBV10-1 and TRBJ1-2; no clear D. This CDR3 spans 13 amino acids. V was pared by 3 bases and J by 2 bases, with 7 bases between. Germline V gene lookup returns CDR1 WNHNN and CDR2 SYGVQD (reference sequence). In DNA form, the CDR3 reads TGCGCCAGCAGTGATTACCCAAACTATGGCTACACCTTC. Encoded protein: CASSDYPNYGYTF.

This clone counts as medium-sized. This CDR3 is CASNKQGASEQYV. The CDR3 nucleotides read TGTGCCAGCAACAAACAGGGGGCAAGCGAGCAGTACGTC. The chain joins TRBV6-5 to TRBJ2-7; 9 bases map to TRBD1. V lost 7 bases and J lost 6; bases outside the gene matches: 7. The germline V gene has CDR1 MNHEY and CDR2 SVGAGI. CDR3 length: 13 amino acids.

J is TRBJ2-1 and V is TRBV7-3; 8 bases map to TRBD2. CDR1 SGHTA and CDR2 FQGTGA come from the germline V gene. Trimming removed 5 bases from V and 8 bases from J; junction bases left unmatched: 14. CDR3 length: 16 residues. CDR3 residues: CASSNSSGLVLYEQFF. CDR3 bases: TGTGCCAGCAGCAACTCGTCGGGACTAGTATTATATGAGCAGTTCTTC.

V gene TRBV11-2 combines with J gene TRBJ1-5; D uncertain. Germline V gene data show CDR1 as SGHAT and CDR2 as FQNNGV. Trimming removed 1 base at V and 3 bases at J, with 7 bases between. The CDR3 contains 14 residues. The CDR3 loop is CASSLGQLNQPQHF. As DNA, the CDR3 is TGTGCCAGCAGCTTAGGTCAGCTCAATCAGCCCCAGCATTTT.

The rearrangement uses TRBV7-2 and TRBJ2-1, with 10 nucleotides matching TRBD2. V lost 1 base to trimming and J lost 9 bases; unmatched junction nucleotides: 9. CDR3 length: 16 residues. Germline V gives CDR1 SGHTA, CDR2 FQGNSA. Here the CDR3 DNA reads TGTGCCAGCAGCTTAGTAGCGGGGGGCACCCTCGGTGAGCAGTTCTTC. Its protein is CASSLVAGGTLGEQFF.

This sequence joins TRBV6-5 and TRBJ2-3, with a weak D call TRBD1 (6 bases). V lost 7 bases to trimming and J lost 2 bases, with 13 bases between them. The germline gives CDR1 MNHEY, CDR2 SVGAGI. The CDR3 spans 14 residues. In nucleotides, the CDR3 is TGTGCCAGCACACTACAGGGCCTCACAGATACGCAGTATTTT. This sequence encodes CASTLQGLTDTQYF.

This clone was found once. V gene TRBV4-3 combines with J gene TRBJ2-2; possibly TRBD2 for D (5 bases). The CDR3 has 13 residues. The germline V and J ends were trimmed by 2 bases and 7 bases, with 8 bases remaining between them. Germline CDR1 LGHNA, CDR2 YSLEER. The CDR3 protein is CASSQRGNGELFF. The CDR3 DNA is TGCGCCAGCAGCCAACGGGGAAACGGGGAGCTGTTTTTT.

The chain couples TRBV5-6 to TRBJ2-3; 11 nucleotides line up with TRBD1. After removal of 3 bases from V and 5 bases from J, the junction contained 14 bases not matched to a gene. There are 18 residues in the CDR3. Germline values: CDR1 SGHDT, CDR2 YYEEEE. Here the CDR3 DNA reads TGTGCCAGCAGCTGGGCCCCAACCGGGACAGGGGGTTTAGATACGCAGTATTTT. This gives the protein CASSWAPTGTGGLDTQYF.

The chain couples TRBV18 to TRBJ2-7, with 7 nucleotides matching TRBD1. Per the germline V gene, CDR1 is KGHSH and CDR2 is LQKENI. J was trimmed by 2 bases and V by 0 bases; bases with no gene match: 4. The CDR3 runs to 15 residues. The CDR3 region is CASSPPTGPTYEQYF. The DNA for the CDR3 is TGTGCCAGCTCACCACCGACAGGGCCTACCTACGAGCAGTACTTC.

The V call is TRBV6-5, the J call TRBJ1-1; 7 bases agree with TRBD1. The CDR3 sequence is 13 residues long. V lost 6 bases to trimming and J lost 2 bases; unmatched junction nucleotides: 3. Germline V gene data show CDR1 as MNHEY and CDR2 as SVGAGI. The chain's CDR3 is CASSWDSNTEAFF. DNA of the CDR3: TGTGCCAGCAGCTGGGACAGCAACACTGAAGCTTTCTTT.

The V call is TRBV7-2, the J call TRBJ1-2; unclear D gene. The germline gives CDR1 SGHTA, CDR2 FQGNSA. The CDR3 spans 11 residues. Trimming removed 8 bases at V and 4 bases at J, with 8 bases between. CDR3 sequence reads: CASSPLYGYTF. The DNA for the CDR3 is TGTGCCAGCTCCCCCCTCTATGGCTACACCTTC.

The V call is TRBV19, the J call TRBJ2-1; D is unclear. The CDR3 is made up of 13 amino acids. V lost 5 bases and J lost 3, with 8 bases in between. Germline CDR1 and CDR2: LNHDA and SQIVND (reference sequence). The CDR3 sequence is CASSSLIYNEQFF. Here the CDR3 DNA reads TGTGCCAGTAGTTCGCTTATCTACAATGAGCAGTTCTTC.